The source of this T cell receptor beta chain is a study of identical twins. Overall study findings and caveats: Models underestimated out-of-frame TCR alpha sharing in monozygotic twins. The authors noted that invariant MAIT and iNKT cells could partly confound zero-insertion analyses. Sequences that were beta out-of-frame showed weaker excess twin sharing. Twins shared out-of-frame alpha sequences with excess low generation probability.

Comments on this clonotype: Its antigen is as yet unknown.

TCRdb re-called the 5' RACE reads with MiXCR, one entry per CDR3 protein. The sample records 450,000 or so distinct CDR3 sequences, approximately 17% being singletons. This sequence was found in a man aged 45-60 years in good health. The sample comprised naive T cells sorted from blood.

CDR3 in amino acids: CASSEWLVGETQYF. The CDR3 DNA sequence: TGTGCCAGCAGTGAGTGGTTAGTTGGGGAGACCCAGTACTTC. The V gene is TRBV25-1, the J gene TRBJ2-5; no firm D call. The germline gives CDR1 MGHDK, CDR2 SYGVNS. With 3 bases removed from V and 5 bases from J, the gap between germline ends came to 13 bases. CDR3 length equals 14 residues.